The TCR beta chain described here comes from a study of TIL therapy for anti-PD-1-resistant metastatic lung cancer. As for the study in general: Median patient age was approximately 58, ranging about 38-80 years. Tumors carried a median about 1.4 non-synonymous mutations per megabase. General observations from the study: Treatment-naive, never-smoker and oncogene-addicted patients were overrepresented in this highly selected cohort. Many TIL product clones were absent from baseline tumor, suggesting clonal contraction.

The libraries were made with immunoSEQ v3. Sequenced by immunoSEQ multiplex PCR; TCRdb stores in-frame clones only, minus some. The sample consists of 50,000 or so clones, about two thirds of them appearing once. Time point in this sample: pre-treatment sample, taken before nivolumab and TIL therapy. Most excised metastases sampled were pleural nodules or supraclavicular lymph nodes. In germline, CDR1 is GTSNPN, CDR2 SVGIG (reference sequence). V was pared by 4 bases and J by 3 bases, with 11 bases between. The CDR3 is 13 amino acids. Of note for this clone: Its antigen is as yet unknown.

This TCR derives from a person aged 25-85 years with non-small cell lung cancer. V and J are TRBV30 and TRBJ2-3, with no clear D. Source: tumor tissue, taken at baseline. In DNA form, the CDR3 reads TGTGCCTGGAACTCCGGGTTGACAGATACGCAGTATTTT. It specifies CAWNSGLTDTQYF. Based on the CDR3 plus reference TRBV30 and TRBJ2-3, the full variable domain is SQTIHQWPATLVQPVGSPLSLECTVEGTSNPNLYWYRQAAGRGLQLLFYSVGIGQISSEVPQNLSASRPQDRQFILSSKKLLLSDSGFYLCAWNSGLTDTQYFGPGTRLTVL.